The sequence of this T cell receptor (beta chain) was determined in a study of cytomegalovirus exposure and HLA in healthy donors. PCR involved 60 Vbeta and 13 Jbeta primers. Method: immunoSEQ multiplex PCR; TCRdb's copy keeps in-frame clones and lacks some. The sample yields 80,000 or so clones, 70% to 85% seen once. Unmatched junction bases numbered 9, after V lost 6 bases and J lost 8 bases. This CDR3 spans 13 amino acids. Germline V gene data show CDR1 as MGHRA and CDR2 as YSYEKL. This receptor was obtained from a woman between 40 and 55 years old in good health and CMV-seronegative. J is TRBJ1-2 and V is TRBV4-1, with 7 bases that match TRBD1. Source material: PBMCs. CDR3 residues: CASSRTGAGGYTF. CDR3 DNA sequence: TGCGCCAGCAGTCGAACAGGGGCAGGGGGCTACACCTTC.